The 20 T cell receptor beta chains listed next were all sequenced from one sample in a study of blood T cell repertoires in COVID-19. Libraries were prepared by immunoSEQ multiplex PCR; TCRdb keeps only in-frame clonotypes and omits some of them. The sample lists under 250,000 clones, 80% to 85% occurring once. Sample: peripheral blood. All receptors come from a woman aged 55-75 years with acute or convalescent COVID-19.

The chain uses TRBV6-6 and TRBJ1-5, with 11 bases lining up with TRBD1. This CDR3 comprises 16 residues. Germline-derived CDR1 and CDR2 are MNHNY and SVGAGI (reference sequence). The J segment lost 4 bases and the V segment lost 4 bases, leaving 6 bases of the junction unmatched. CDR3 protein: CASSSRTGGPNQPQHF. Written as DNA, the CDR3 is TGTGCCAGCAGTTCCCGGACAGGGGGCCCTAATCAGCCCCAGCATTTT.

This clone was counted once. J is TRBJ2-7 and V is TRBV4-3, with 7 positions matching TRBD1. In germline, CDR1 is LGHNA, CDR2 YSLEER. V lost 1 base and J lost 4; bases outside the gene matches: 4. CDR3 size: 14 residues. Here the CDR3 DNA reads TGCGCCAGCAGCCAAGGACAGGGTAATTACGAGCAGTACTTC. Amino acids: CASSQGQGNYEQYF.

The rearrangement links TRBV20-1 to TRBJ2-3; maybe TRBD1 (5 bases). Trimming stripped 5 bases from V and 7 bases from J, with 10 bases between. CDR3 length equals 11 residues. Germline lookup yields CDR1 DFQATT and CDR2 SNEGSKA (reference sequence). CDR3 bases: TGCAGTGCTCCTCGACAGAATACGCAGTATTTT. Translation gives CSAPRQNTQYF.

V gene TRBV28 combines with J gene TRBJ1-2; tentative D call: TRBD1 (6 bases). The CDR3 contains 12 residues. V was cut by 6 bases and J by 8 bases, with 13 bases left in between. CDR1 MDHEN and CDR2 SYDVKM come from the germline V gene. The CDR3, as DNA: TGTGCCAGCAGGGACAGCTACCGGGGCTACACCTTC. Translation: CASRDSYRGYTF.

There are a few counts of this clone. The V and J genes are TRBV6-5 and TRBJ1-1; D might be TRBD1 (6 bases). The germline gives CDR1 MNHEY, CDR2 SVGAGI. V dropped 0 bases and J dropped 5 bases, with 7 bases sitting between them. The CDR3 totals 13 residues. The CDR3: CASSYSRGTEAFF. DNA for the CDR3: TGTGCCAGCAGTTACTCGAGGGGGACTGAAGCTTTCTTT.

This sequence joins TRBV6-5 and TRBJ1-2; TRBD1 might be the D (5 bases). CDR3 length equals 13 residues. Trimming pared 8 bases from V and 3 bases from J, leaving 13 bases between. The V gene's germline CDR1 is MNHEY and CDR2 SVGAGI. CDR3: CASGRAEDYGYTF. CDR3 DNA sequence: TGTGCCAGCGGCAGGGCTGAAGACTATGGCTACACCTTC.

V and J are TRBV5-8 and TRBJ2-1, with 9 bases lining up with TRBD2. Germline-derived CDR1 and CDR2 are SGHTS and YDEGEE. The trim removed 6 bases at V and 4 bases at J, leaving 8 bases unmatched. CDR3 length equals 15 residues. CDR3 sequence reads: CASTRTGLAYNEQFF. For the CDR3, the DNA is TGTGCCAGCACCCGGACGGGACTAGCATACAATGAGCAGTTCTTC.

The chain links TRBV5-8 to TRBJ1-2; the D is unclear. This CDR3 contains 11 residues. V was pared by 7 bases and J by 3 bases, with 7 bases between. Germline CDR1 and CDR2: SGHTS and YDEGEE. The CDR3: CASRRDYGYTF. Written as DNA, the CDR3 is TGTGCCAGCCGACGGGACTATGGCTACACCTTC.

The chain is built from TRBV11-2 and TRBJ2-7; 11 positions agree with TRBD2. V shed 5 bases, J shed 6 bases, and the junction held 9 bases outside the gene matches. The CDR3 length is 15 residues. Germline V gene sequence: CDR1 SGHAT, CDR2 FQNNGV. CDR3 protein: CASSRISGGAGEQYF. CDR3 bases: TGTGCCAGCAGCAGAATTAGCGGGGGGGCAGGCGAGCAGTACTTC.

This chain uses TRBV19 with TRBJ1-5, with 8 bases matching TRBD1. The V segment lost 11 bases and the J segment 0 bases; nucleotides outside the gene matches: 9. This CDR3 contains 15 residues. CDR1 is LNHDA, CDR2 SQIVND, per germline (reference sequence). For the CDR3, the DNA is TGTGCCGTCCGGGACAGGATAAATAGCAATCAGCCCCAGCATTTT. Amino acids: CAVRDRINSNQPQHF.

The J gene is TRBJ1-3, the V gene TRBV5-6; D is undetermined. The CDR3 covers 13 residues. V lost 7 bases, J lost 0 bases, and 8 bases lay in between. CDR1 and CDR2 (germline): SGHDT, YYEEEE. The DNA for the CDR3 is TGTGCCAGCGGTCCGGTCTCTGGAAACACCATATATTTT. Its protein is CASGPVSGNTIYF.

The rearrangement joins TRBV6-2 or TRBV6-3 to TRBJ2-4; TRBD2 might be the D (6 bases). Trimming took off 4 bases at V and 10 bases at J, with 20 bases between the two ends. The length of the CDR3 is 15 residues. Germline CDR1 MNHEY, CDR2 SVGEGT. The CDR3 here is CASSFVGGAQRIQYF. CDR3 in DNA: TGTGCCAGCAGTTTCGTAGGCGGGGCTCAGAGGATTCAGTACTTC.

The chain is built from TRBV4-1 and TRBJ1-6; D is possibly TRBD1 (6 bases). Trimming stripped 1 base from V and 8 bases from J, with 9 bases between. Germline lookup yields CDR1 MGHRA and CDR2 YSYEKL. There are 14 residues in the CDR3. The CDR3 region has the DNA TGCGCCAGCAGCCAAGTTGAGGGGGATTCACCCCTCCACTTT. Translating it yields CASSQVEGDSPLHF.

The rearrangement uses TRBV30 and TRBJ1-2; possible D gene TRBD1, 6 bases. The germline V gene encodes CDR1 GTSNPN and CDR2 SVGIG (reference sequence). The CDR3 loop spans 13 amino acids. The V end was cut by 3 bases, the J end by 4 bases, with 12 bases between. In DNA, the CDR3 is TGTGCCTGGAGCGCAACAGGGAGCTATGGCTACACCTTC. Translation gives CAWSATGSYGYTF.

The V call is TRBV3-1 (or the pseudogene TRBV3-2), the J call TRBJ1-6; D is uncertain. V gave up 0 bases and J gave up 11 bases, with 11 bases separating them. The CDR3 length is 14 residues. Germline V gene lookup returns CDR1 LGHDT and CDR2 YNNKEL (reference sequence). The CDR3: CASSQEKRSAPLHF. The CDR3, as DNA: TGTGCCAGCAGCCAAGAAAAAAGATCGGCACCCCTCCACTTT.

The chain links TRBV4-1 to TRBJ1-5; D remains ambiguous. The germline CDR1 and CDR2 sequences are MGHRA and YSYEKL. The V gene lost 0 bases and the J gene lost 4 bases, with 10 bases spanning the gap. The CDR3 is made up of 15 amino acids. DNA of the CDR3: TGCGCCAGCAGCCAAGAAGCGACGGGGAATCAGCCCCAGCATTTT. Residues: CASSQEATGNQPQHF.

V gene TRBV30 combines with J gene TRBJ1-1; D ambiguous. The CDR3 is made up of 12 amino acids. With 2 bases removed from V and 0 bases from J, the gap between germline ends came to 4 bases. CDR1 is GTSNPN and CDR2 is SVGIG in the germline V gene (reference sequence). Here the CDR3 reads CAWSFMNTEAFF. The DNA for the CDR3 is TGTGCCTGGAGTTTCATGAACACTGAAGCTTTCTTT.

This chain connects TRBV7-3 to TRBJ2-3; the match to TRBD1 covers 9 bases. Trimming cost V 2 bases and J 3 bases; bases outside gene matches: 6. The CDR3 has 16 residues. The germline CDR1 and CDR2 sequences are SGHTA and FQGTGA. The CDR3 region is CASSLFGTGRTDTQYF. The CDR3 DNA reads as TGTGCCAGCAGCTTATTCGGGACAGGGCGGACAGATACGCAGTATTTT. The complete variable domain, with remaining parts taken from reference TRBV7-3 and TRBJ2-3, reads GAGVSQTPSNKVTEKGKYVELRCDPISGHTALYWYRQSLGQGPEFLIYFQGTGAADDSGLPNDRFFAVRPEGSVSTLKIQRTERGDSAVYLCASSLFGTGRTDTQYFGPGTRLTVL.

The rearrangement uses TRBV13 and TRBJ1-1; weak D call: TRBD1 (6 bases). V was shortened by 4 bases and J by 2 bases, with 11 bases between the two germline ends. Germline V gives CDR1 PRHDT, CDR2 FYEKMQ (reference sequence). This CDR3 is built from 14 residues. The CDR3 region has the DNA TGTGCCAGCAGCTCTCAGGGGATTAACACTGAAGCTTTCTTT. Translated, it gives CASSSQGINTEAFF.

The V call is TRBV29-1, the J call TRBJ1-1, with 9 bases matching TRBD1. The V segment lost 7 bases and the J segment 8 bases; nucleotides outside the gene matches: 8. Germline CDR1 reads SQVTM; CDR2 reads ANQGSEA. CDR3 length: 12 residues. This chain's CDR3 is CSGGQGAMEAFF. The CDR3 coding sequence is TGCAGCGGGGGACAGGGTGCGATGGAAGCTTTCTTT.